This T cell receptor (beta chain) was recorded in a study of T cell responses to AZD1222 COVID-19 vaccine. Study findings and constraints: Vaccine-related CD4 TCRs covered spike, predominating at 160-218 and 743-854. Targets within unmutated variant regions were reportedly found for nearly half of spike-specific TCRs. Among the donors, most were white British and more were female, and clonal diversity was possibly underestimated. Baseline testing showed seropositivity in only a handful of AZD1222 recipients.

Sequenced by immunoSEQ multiplex PCR; TCRdb stores in-frame clones only, minus some. The table lists 65,000 to 85,000 clones, 84% of them singletons. Trimming took off 4 bases at V and 3 bases at J, with 10 bases between the two ends. The CDR3 is made up of 14 amino acids. Germline V gene data show CDR1 as PRHDT and CDR2 as FYEKMQ (reference sequence). Turning to this clone: Its cognate antigen is unknown.

The receptor was derived from an adult in good health. The V and J genes are TRBV13 and TRBJ1-5, with D perhaps TRBD1 (5 bases). Sample: peripheral blood, taken on day 0 of AZD1222 vaccination. CDR3 protein: CASSWGRINQPQHF. CDR3 sequence (DNA): TGTGCCAGCAGCTGGGGACGGATCAATCAGCCCCAGCATTTT.